The entry below describes one TCR beta chain. No antigen is known for it. Per-base qualities were not stored, and no clone one base away is much larger. Receptors were amplified or captured by the immunoSEQ multiplex PCR assay. For most patients, genomic DNA was isolated with the Qiagen DNeasy Blood and Tissue Kit and sent frozen to Adaptive Biotechnologies for TCR sequencing. Adaptive Biotechnologies carried out high-throughput TCR-beta CDR3 sequencing of genomic DNA for most patients. The paper's data handling went like this. TCR sequencing data were retrieved from Adaptive's ImmunoSEQ software for some 17 patients, whereas three other patients were processed with MiXCR and VDJtools. To correct CD4 versus CD8 sorting errors, sequences present in both subsets at a frequency ratio below 5:1 were removed. CDR3 nucleotide sequences shared between donor and recipient were removed because their origin could not be assigned. At least 2-fold expansion over unstimulated cells and a minimum CFSE-low frequency of 0.002% (template counts) or 0.001% (read counts) were required for clones to be classified as alloreactive. Mappable clones were those detected in sequenced pre-transplant spleen, lymph node, or MLR CFSE-low populations of the donor or recipient. The cumulative frequency of alloreactive clones was calculated as a percentage of all sequences, weighted by copy number. Drawn from immuneACCESS, this table holds only the in-frame rearrangements with V and J called that TCRdb kept. Clones are partly lost; checked studies trace under half to an unresolved V gene and leave the rest unexplained. The DNA was the basis for D and trimming; V, J and clone size are from that table. Recorded for this sample are 55,000 to 65,000 clones; 90% to 95% of them occurred a single time. Of the sample, more than 0.3% is held by the ten largest clones.

The data belong to a study of graft-versus-host responses after intestinal transplantation (dated by TCRdb to about 2021). Regarding the study in general: Recipients received multivisceral, liver-intestinal, or isolated intestinal transplants. Every recipient was given anti-thymocyte globulin induction, followed by around three years of maintenance tacrolimus and steroids. After intestinal transplantation, graft-versus-host and host-versus-graft alloreactive T cell clones were followed in the graft, circulation and bone marrow using bulk TCR-beta CDR3 sequencing. Alloreactive clones were identified by sequencing pre-transplant mixed lymphocyte reaction products and comparing these products with unstimulated pre-transplant donor and recipient T cells. A cohort of about 26 intestinal transplant recipients, including one retransplant, was enrolled, and a few patients lacking pretransplant specimens were excluded. A peak of at least 4% donor T cells among recipient peripheral blood mononuclear cells was the definition used for donor T cell macrochimerism. Instead of going to the commercial service, samples from a few later patients were sequenced in-house on an Illumina MiSeq and processed with MiXCR.

General study outcomes and caveats: In the allografts of patients with donor T cell macrochimerism, GvH to HvG T cell clonal ratios were high. The relatively low number and heterogeneity of intestinal transplant patients limited the conclusions. GvH clones turned up in recipient bone marrow, with some appearing earlier in ileal mucosa or blood, a pattern consistent with an intestinal mucosal origin. Peak levels of circulating GvH clones were associated with declines in HvG clones early after transplant.

V is cut back by 7 bases and J by 10 bases, with 10 bases in the junction unmatched. The germline V gene yields SNHLY for CDR1 and FYNNEI for CDR2. Its CDR3 holds 14 amino acids, cysteine through phenylalanine. The CDR3 DNA has 42 bases and is translated from base 1. The time point tag for this specimen amounts to: cells obtained before transplantation from donor or recipient. CD3+CD4+ and CD3+CD8+ populations were FACS-sorted from unstimulated pre-transplant donor and recipient cells taken from spleen or lymph nodes. The rearranged chain carries TRBV2 and TRBJ2-1; TRBD1 lines up with 10 middle nucleotides. Sequences were derived from unstimulated CD4+ T cells sorted from spleen or lymph node cells, sampled before transplant. This receptor was identified in a human donor who was the organ donor for an intestinal transplant. The CDR3 amino acid sequence is: CASIIRTGGAEQFF. The DNA sequence is given as TGTGCCAGCATTATCAGGACAGGGGGTGCCGAGCAGTTCTTC.